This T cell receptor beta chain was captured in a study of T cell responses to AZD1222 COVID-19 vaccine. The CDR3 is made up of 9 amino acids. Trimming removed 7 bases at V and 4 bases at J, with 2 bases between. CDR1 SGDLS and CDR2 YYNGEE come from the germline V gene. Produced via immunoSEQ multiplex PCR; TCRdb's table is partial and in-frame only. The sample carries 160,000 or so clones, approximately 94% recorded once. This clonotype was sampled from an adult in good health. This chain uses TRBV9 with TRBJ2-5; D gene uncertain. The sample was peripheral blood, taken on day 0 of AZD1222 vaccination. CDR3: CASGETQYF. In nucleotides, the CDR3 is TGTGCCAGCGGAGAGACCCAGTACTTC.